These 21 T cell receptor beta chains originate from one sample sequenced in a study of blood T cell repertoires in COVID-19. The protocol was immunoSEQ multiplex PCR, while the TCRdb copy is restricted to in-frame clones and leaves out a portion. In the table there are around 100,000 clones, approximately 90% of which are singletons. The sequenced sample consisted of peripheral blood. The receptors stem from a man aged 50 or older with acute or convalescent COVID-19.

The chain couples TRBV27 to TRBJ2-3; 10 positions match TRBD2. Germline values: CDR1 MNHEY, CDR2 SMNVEV (reference sequence). The CDR3 runs to 16 residues. V dropped 3 bases and J dropped 0; count of bases not matched to a gene: 3. CDR3 residues: CASSFSGRASTDTQYF. The DNA of the CDR3 is TGTGCCAGCAGTTTCAGCGGGAGGGCTAGCACAGATACGCAGTATTTT.

The chain couples TRBV4-1 to TRBJ1-2, with a possible D match to TRBD1 (5 bases). With 1 base removed from V and 6 bases from J, the gap between germline ends came to 12 bases. The CDR3 sequence is 14 residues long. The germline V gene has CDR1 MGHRA and CDR2 YSYEKL. As DNA, the CDR3 is TGCGCCAGCAGCCAAGTAGGGGAATACAATGGCTACACCTTC. Translation gives CASSQVGEYNGYTF.

This rearrangement joins TRBV18 to TRBJ2-7, with unresolved D. Per germline, CDR1 KGHSH and CDR2 LQKENI. Deletions cut 4 bases from V and 0 bases from J, with 10 bases between. The CDR3 loop spans 14 amino acids. CDR3 protein: CASSQQRFSYEQYF. CDR3 DNA: TGTGCCAGCTCACAACAGAGATTCTCCTACGAGCAGTACTTC.

In regard to this clone: One end of the junction does not line up with germline, which may come from a read error. The J gene is TRBJ2-7, the V gene TRBV3-1 (or the pseudogene TRBV3-2); 10 nucleotides match TRBD2. The CDR3 contains 15 residues. Germline V gene lookup returns CDR1 LGHDT and CDR2 YNNKEL (reference sequence). CDR3 in amino acids: CASSDTTSGRDDQYF. The DNA of the CDR3 is TGTGCCAGCAGCGACACTACCAGCGGGAGGGACGACCAGTACTTC.

This clone was detected once. CDR3 nucleotide sequence: TGCGCCAGCAGCTTGTCCTCCCAGGTAGACGAGCAGTACTTC. Residues: CASSLSSQVDEQYF. V usage is TRBV5-1 and J usage is TRBJ2-7; no definite D call. Germline V gives CDR1 SGHRS, CDR2 YFSETQ. CDR3 length equals 14 residues. The ends were cut back, 1 base at V and 5 bases at J, with 13 bases in the middle.

The V call is TRBV18, the J call TRBJ1-2, with TRBD1 identical over 10 bases. CDR1 is KGHSH and CDR2 is LQKENI in the germline V gene. Unmatched junction bases numbered 3, after V lost 0 bases and J lost 8 bases. There are 14 residues in the CDR3. The DNA of the CDR3 is TGTGCCAGCTCACCACCGGGGACAGGGGAAGGCTACACCTTC. It codes for CASSPPGTGEGYTF. Looking up the rest from reference TRBV18 and TRBJ1-2 gives the full variable domain: NAGVMQNPRHLVRRRGQEARLRCSPMKGHSHVYWYRQLPEEGLKFMVYLQKENIIDESGMPKERFSAEFPKEGPSILRIQQVVRGDSAAYFCASSPPGTGEGYTFGSGTRLTVV.

The V and J genes are TRBV5-1 and TRBJ1-2; possibly TRBD1 for D (6 bases). Trimming removed 0 bases at V and 2 bases at J, with 11 bases between. Germline V lookup: CDR1 SGHRS, CDR2 YFSETQ. This CDR3 spans 15 amino acids. DNA for the CDR3: TGCGCCAGCAGCTTGGATGGGACAAAGAACTATGGCTACACCTTC. This encodes CASSLDGTKNYGYTF.

A word on this clone: The sample carries other DNA sequences with the same CDR3. CDR3 sequence (DNA): TGTGCCAGCTCATCCACTAACTACGAGCAGTACTTC. Protein: CASSSTNYEQYF. This chain uses TRBV18 with TRBJ2-7; D gene unclear. Germline V gives CDR1 KGHSH, CDR2 LQKENI. CDR3 length equals 12 residues. Trimming cost V 5 bases and J 3 bases, with 8 bases left between them.

This chain uses TRBV3-1 (or the pseudogene TRBV3-2) with TRBJ2-1; 8 bases map to TRBD2. Trimming cost V 4 bases and J 0 bases; bases outside gene matches: 5. Germline CDR1 is LGHDT and CDR2 is YNNKEL (reference sequence). The CDR3 is made up of 16 amino acids. Written as DNA, the CDR3 is TGTGCCAGCAGCCCGCTAGCGGGTAGCTCCTACAATGAGCAGTTCTTC. Residues: CASSPLAGSSYNEQFF.

The chain is built from TRBV7-9 and TRBJ2-1; 9 positions agree with TRBD2. CDR3 size: 15 residues. V lost 5 bases to trimming and J lost 6 bases; unmatched junction nucleotides: 8. The V gene's germline CDR1 is SEHNR and CDR2 FQNEAQ (reference sequence). The CDR3 here is CASSRLSGRINEQFF. CDR3 in DNA: TGTGCCAGCAGCCGTCTTAGCGGGAGAATCAATGAGCAGTTCTTC.

This sequence joins TRBV12-2 and TRBJ1-1; the table assigns TRBD1, which was not confirmed against the DNA. TRBV12-2 is a documented pseudogene. The CDR3 is 14 residues long. CDR3 amino acids: CASRIFRGNTEAFF. In DNA, the CDR3 is TGTGCAAGTCGCATATTCAGGGGGAACACTGAAGCTTTCTTT.

The chain is built from TRBV19 and TRBJ2-5; 7 bases agree with TRBD1. V trimming: 4 bases; J trimming: 3 bases; junction bases outside the gene matches: 14. In germline, CDR1 is LNHDA, CDR2 SQIVND (reference sequence). The CDR3 runs 17 residues. CDR3 loop: CASSTIGGRLLKETQYF. The CDR3 nucleotides are TGTGCCAGTAGTACCATAGGGGGCCGTCTCCTAAAAGAGACCCAGTACTTC.

This chain links TRBV5-8 with TRBJ1-2, with 7 bases identical to TRBD1. This CDR3 is built from 14 residues. With 0 bases clipped from V and 4 bases from J, the junction kept 3 bases outside the gene matches. Germline values: CDR1 SGHTS, CDR2 YDEGEE. The CDR3 region is CASSLDQGGYGYTF. The DNA for the CDR3 is TGTGCCAGCAGCTTGGATCAGGGGGGCTATGGCTACACCTTC.

The J gene is TRBJ2-7, the V gene TRBV7-9, with D tentatively TRBD2 (5 bases). This CDR3 spans 14 amino acids. Germline-derived CDR1 and CDR2 are SEHNR and FQNEAQ (reference sequence). V shed 4 bases and J shed 4 bases, with 14 bases lying between them. The CDR3 sequence: CASSSLSGGYEQYF. As DNA, the CDR3 is TGTGCCAGCAGCTCTCTCAGCGGAGGATACGAGCAGTACTTC.

The J gene is TRBJ2-1, the V gene TRBV30; 12 bases are a match to TRBD2. The junction had 5 bases not matched to a gene; V was cut back by 8 bases and J by 6 bases. Looked up from germline, CDR1 is GTSNPN and CDR2 is SVGIG (reference sequence). This CDR3 is 13 amino acids long. CDR3: CAGRTSGINEQFF. The CDR3, as DNA: TGTGCCGGGCGGACTAGCGGGATCAATGAGCAGTTCTTC.

This chain links TRBV5-1 with TRBJ2-1; D possibly corresponds to TRBD2 (5 bases). In germline, CDR1 is SGHRS, CDR2 YFSETQ. Trimming left V 4 bases short and J 0 bases short, with 17 bases between. The CDR3 covers 17 residues. The DNA of the CDR3 is TGCGCCAGCAGCCTGACCGTCAGCGGTAGCTCCTACAATGAGCAGTTCTTC. Translation gives CASSLTVSGSSYNEQFF. The complete variable domain, with remaining parts taken from reference TRBV5-1 and TRBJ2-1, reads KAGVTQTPRYLIKTRGQQVTLSCSPISGHRSVSWYQQTPGQGLQFLFEYFSETQRNKGNFPGRFSGRQFSNSRSEMNVSTLELGDSALYLCASSLTVSGSSYNEQFFGPGTRLTVL.

The rearrangement uses TRBV4-3 and TRBJ2-3, with TRBD2 matching 9 bases. The CDR3 is 15 amino acids. The junction had 8 bases not matched to a gene; V was cut back by 8 bases and J by 2 bases. Looked up from germline, CDR1 is LGHNA and CDR2 is YSLEER. CDR3 sequence: CASSGLAGPTDTQYF. Here the CDR3 DNA reads TGCGCCAGCTCGGGGCTAGCGGGACCCACAGATACGCAGTATTTT.

The chain carries TRBV5-1 and TRBJ2-1, with 9 bases lining up with TRBD2. J gave up 5 bases and V 0 bases, and 3 bases lay outside the gene matches. The germline V gene encodes CDR1 SGHRS and CDR2 YFSETQ. The CDR3 length is 15 residues. The CDR3 loop is CASSLDSGRNNEQFF. CDR3 coding DNA: TGCGCCAGCAGCTTGGATAGCGGGAGAAACAATGAGCAGTTCTTC.

The chain joins TRBV19 to TRBJ1-1; D remains ambiguous. This CDR3 spans 14 amino acids. The germline V gene has CDR1 LNHDA and CDR2 SQIVND (reference sequence). The germline V and J ends were trimmed by 3 bases and 1 base, with 9 bases remaining between them. CDR3 loop: CASSIGLRNTEAFF. CDR3 coding DNA: TGTGCCAGTAGTATTGGGCTCAGGAACACTGAAGCTTTCTTT.

CDR3 nucleotides: TGTGCCTGGAGTGTAACGGGATGGACTAGTCCGTTCTTC. Its translation: CAWSVTGWTSPFF. J is TRBJ2-1 and V is TRBV30, with TRBD2 identical over 7 bases. The J segment lost 15 bases and the V segment lost 0 bases, leaving 11 bases of the junction unmatched. The CDR3 loop spans 13 amino acids. Germline V gene data show CDR1 as GTSNPN and CDR2 as SVGIG (reference sequence).

This clone was seen only once. The rearrangement joins TRBV7-2 to TRBJ2-7, with 10 bases fitting TRBD1. Germline-derived CDR1 and CDR2 are SGHTA and FQGNSA. This CDR3 contains 14 residues. Trimming removed 2 bases from V and 6 bases from J; junction bases left unmatched: 4. The CDR3 reads CASSLRQGAAEQYF. The CDR3 region has the DNA TGTGCCAGCAGCTTACGACAGGGGGCCGCCGAGCAGTACTTC.